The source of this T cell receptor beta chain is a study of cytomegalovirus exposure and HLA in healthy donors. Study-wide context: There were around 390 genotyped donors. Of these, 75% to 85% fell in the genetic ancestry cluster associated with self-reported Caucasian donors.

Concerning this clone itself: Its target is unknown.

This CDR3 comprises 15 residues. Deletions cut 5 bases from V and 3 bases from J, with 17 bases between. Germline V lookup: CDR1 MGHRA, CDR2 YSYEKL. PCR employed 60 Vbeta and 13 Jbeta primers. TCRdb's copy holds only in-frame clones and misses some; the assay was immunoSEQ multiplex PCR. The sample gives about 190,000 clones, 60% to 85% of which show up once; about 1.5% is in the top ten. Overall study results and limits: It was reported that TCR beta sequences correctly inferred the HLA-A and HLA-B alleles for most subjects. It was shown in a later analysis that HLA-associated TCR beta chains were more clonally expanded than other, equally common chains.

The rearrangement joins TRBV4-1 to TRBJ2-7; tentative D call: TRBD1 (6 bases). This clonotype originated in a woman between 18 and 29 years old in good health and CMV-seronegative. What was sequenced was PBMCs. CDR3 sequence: CASSSGWGPDYEQYF. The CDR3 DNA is TGCGCCAGCAGCTCGGGTTGGGGGCCCGACTACGAGCAGTACTTC.